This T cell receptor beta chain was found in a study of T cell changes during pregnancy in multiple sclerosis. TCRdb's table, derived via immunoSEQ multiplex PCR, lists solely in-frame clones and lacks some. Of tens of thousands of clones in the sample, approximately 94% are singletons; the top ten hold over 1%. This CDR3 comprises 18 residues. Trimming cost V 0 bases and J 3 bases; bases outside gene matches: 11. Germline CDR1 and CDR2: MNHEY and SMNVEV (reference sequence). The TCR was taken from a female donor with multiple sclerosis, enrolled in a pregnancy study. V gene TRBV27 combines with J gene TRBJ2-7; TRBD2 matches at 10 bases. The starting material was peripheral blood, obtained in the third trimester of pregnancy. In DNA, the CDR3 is TGTGCCAGCAGTTTATCGTTGTTAGCGGGAGGTATAGGCTACGAGCAGTACTTC. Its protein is CASSLSLLAGGIGYEQYF.